The source of this T cell receptor (beta chain) is a study of blood T cells in healthy people across ages. The table lists this clonotype with a few counts. A J-beta primer mix and a sample-barcoded 5' primer were used in a second PCR of about 7 to 12 cycles. Carrying 12 random nucleotides, a template-switch adaptor labeled each individual cDNA molecule. TCRdb used MiXCR to reprocess the 5' RACE reads, holding one entry per CDR3 protein. Of 1.5 million to 2 million distinct CDR3 sequences in the sample, under 30% were seen once. The CDR3 spans 16 residues. The V gene lost 8 bases and the J gene lost 7 bases, with 24 bases spanning the gap. Germline V gives CDR1 SEHNR, CDR2 FQNEAQ (reference sequence).

The TCR sequence derives from a woman in her 30s in good health. Source material: blood. The chain couples TRBV7-9 to TRBJ2-1, with D perhaps being TRBD1 or TRBD2 (6 bases each). The CDR3 here is CASLRESTGARNEQFF. As DNA, the CDR3 is TGTGCCAGCTTAAGGGAGTCTACGGGGGCGAGGAATGAGCAGTTCTTC.